This T cell receptor beta chain emerged from a study of blood T cell repertoires in COVID-19. As originally analysed: Estimates of nucleated cell counts were drawn from the amplification of reference gene primers. Profiled with immunoSEQ multiplex PCR; TCRdb holds only in-frame clones, not every one. The V and J calls and clone size are taken from that table; D and trimming were inferred from the DNA. The data contain about 210,000 clones, about 88% of them singletons. The CDR3 is made up of 16 amino acids. J lost 7 bases, V lost 5 bases, and 15 bases had no gene match. Per germline, CDR1 ENHRY and CDR2 SYGVKD.

This chain links TRBV10-3 with TRBJ2-3, with TRBD2 matching 7 bases. The specimen sequenced was peripheral blood. This receptor was taken from a woman between 35 and 50 years old with acute or convalescent COVID-19. CDR3: CAISREGTGGRNTQYF. The DNA of the CDR3 is TGTGCCATCAGTCGCGAGGGGACGGGGGGTCGAAATACGCAGTATTTT.